The T cell receptor beta chain under discussion was sequenced for a study of metastatic and nonmetastatic thyroid tumors. Judged by abundance, this clone is medium-sized. Its antigen is not identified. The study's findings and limits: The study reportedly found significantly higher TCR beta diversity in malignant thyroid tumors than benign nodules, in blood and tumor.

How the authors handled the data: A distant-metastasis classifier for papillary thyroid cancer was built using CDR3 differences across clinicopathological groups. MiXCR re-clonotyped the PCR reads for TCRdb. TCRdb, not the original authors, processed these V and J calls. The sample carries about 20,000 clones, less than 20% recorded once. Patients were all untreated before their thyroid surgery. The germline gives CDR1 DFQATT, CDR2 SNEGSKA (reference sequence). This CDR3 is built from 14 residues. V was trimmed by 3 bases and J by 0 bases, leaving 11 bases between them. This chain uses TRBV20-1 with TRBJ1-1; D gene ambiguous. The clonotype comes from a male donor with papillary thyroid cancer or a benign thyroid nodule (not recorded which). Some clones in this sample may be carry-over from other donors' samples. Sequencing was carried out using adjacent normal tissue. For the CDR3, the DNA is TGCAGTGCTAGTGAGCGGCTTATGAACACTGAAGCTTTCTTT. Protein: CSASERLMNTEAFF.